This is a list of T cell receptor beta chains from one sample in a study of cytomegalovirus exposure and HLA in healthy donors. The repertoire was sequenced with immunoSEQ multiplex PCR; TCRdb's copy has only in-frame clones and lacks some. The sample gives 130,000 to 150,000 clones, about 85% of which show up once; less than 2.5% is in the top ten. The sequenced sample consisted of PBMCs. The receptors stem from a boy between 2 and 15 years old in good health and CMV-seronegative. Each CDR3 is given without its conserved first and last residue. D genes are given only for firm matches.

D,J,V,CDR3
TRBD2,TRBJ2-2,TRBV6-1,ASSEGGGSATGELF
TRBD1,TRBJ2-7,TRBV4-1,ASSQLPGQGVYEQY
TRBD1,TRBJ1-4,TRBV7-9,ASSLVTGGLF
TRBD1,TRBJ2-1,TRBV18,ASSQGAGQNEQF
NA,TRBJ2-5,TRBV10-3,AISDFGAGWETQY
NA,TRBJ2-7,TRBV11-3,ASSLLHSSYEQY
NA,TRBJ1-4,TRBV6-1,ASSGAPRLF
TRBD1,TRBJ1-3,TRBV5-1,ASSLSTQGAYAGNTIY
TRBD1,TRBJ1-1,TRBV27,ASSLNGLTGLEAF
TRBD1,TRBJ1-1,TRBV5-4,ASSFRGRTEAF
NA,TRBJ1-4,TRBV18,ASSPPSLDEKLF
NA,TRBJ2-7,TRBV25-1,ASSEQGLYEQY
NA,TRBJ1-1,TRBV6-1,ASTLIPAF
NA,TRBJ1-1,TRBV11-2,ASSGQSATEAF
TRBD2,TRBJ2-1,TRBV29-1,SVLTSGIYNEQF
TRBD1,TRBJ1-2,TRBV5-4,ASTQDRGGYT
NA,TRBJ1-2,TRBV14,ASSQEVGAHIYGYT
NA,TRBJ2-1,TRBV11-3,ASSLDGRGGVEQF
NA,TRBJ1-1,TRBV19,ASSGRFRGNTEAF
NA,TRBJ2-7,TRBV7-9,ASSRRSGGAVSYEQY
TRBD2,TRBJ2-3,TRBV5-1,ASSHLSGVSADTQY
TRBD2,TRBJ2-1,TRBV9,ASSVRLAEGSEQF
TRBD1,TRBJ2-7,TRBV7-9,ASSLAVGQAYEQY
NA,TRBJ2-7,TRBV6-5,ASSRWGRERNEQY
TRBD2,TRBJ2-3,TRBV5-4,ASSSGLAGHTDTQY
NA,TRBJ1-2,TRBV5-6,ASSLGQPRGYT